This TCR beta chain comes out of a study of T cell repertoires in cytomegalovirus infection (dated by TCRdb to the late 2010s). Background for the entire study: Donor HLA type was relevant to the analysis, as public TCR beta signatures indicated carriage of CMV infection together with the matching HLA type. Broad study findings and their caveats: Carriers of CMV infection plus the relevant HLA type were discriminated by the cumulative frequency of public TCR beta family members in the study cohort and in an independent approximately 400-donor cohort. The ex vivo response was dominated by HLA-C-restricted CMV-specific TCR beta clonotypes, which also provided the single most frequent clonotype in two of eight donors.

Sequencing instrument: Illumina HiSeq 1500. The public reads were reprocessed in TCRdb via fastp at Q25 and MiXCR, keeping in-frame beta chains. Every CDR3 protein is listed once, alongside the most common genes and DNA of its rows. Recorded for this sample are approximately 490,000 distinct CDR3 sequences; around 10% of them occurred a single time. The ten top clones hold approximately 10% of the sample. This clonotype appeared many times. It lacks a known antigen. No quality values exist for individual bases; no much larger clone is one base distant. The TCR sequence derives from a human donor in good health (CMV status not recorded). Some clones in this sample may be carry-over from other donors' samples. Sequenced: PBMCs.

In nucleotides, the sequence is TGTGCCAGCAGCTTGGGGACTCGGAATGAAAAACTGTTTTTT. This encodes CASSLGTRNEKLFF. The V gene is TRBV5-4 and the J gene is TRBJ1-4; the D gene cannot be resolved reliably. The germline V gene (reference sequence) specifies SGHNT as CDR1 and YYREEE as CDR2. V sheds 0 bases and J sheds 5 bases, leaving 8 bases between their ends. Including cysteine and phenylalanine, the CDR3 has 14 amino acids. Only the CDR3 region is kept as DNA, spanning 42 bases read in frame from base 1.